This is a list of T cell receptor beta chains from one sample in a study of T-cell memory formation after mild COVID-19. TCRdb redid the calling of the 5' RACE reads with MiXCR, one entry per CDR3 protein. Among a few hundred thousand distinct CDR3 sequences listed, about 16% were seen once. Sequencing was carried out using PBMCs or a T cell subset sorted from them (not recorded which). Receptors were obtained from a man aged 18-30 years who had mild COVID-19 (a few samples of this study predate the infection). Cell type and time point are not known. Each CDR3 is given with its conserved first and last residue. A D gene is named only where the DNA matches it firmly. Clone size is shown for a subset of rows, as once, few, many or a class of expanded clone.

abundance,v_gene,j_gene,d_gene,CDR3aa,CDR3nt
few,TRBV4-3,TRBJ2-5,.,CASGPGLGGGKTQYF,TGCGCCAGCGGACCGGGCCTAGGGGGTGGAAAGACCCAGTACTTC
.,TRBV7-2,TRBJ1-6,.,CASSLAVRFSNSPLHF,TGTGCCAGCAGCTTAGCGGTTAGGTTCAGCAATTCACCCCTCCACTTT
.,TRBV10-3,TRBJ2-2,.,CAIAAGNTGELFF,TGTGCCATCGCGGCAGGGAACACCGGGGAGCTGTTTTTT
.,TRBV5-1,TRBJ1-4,.,CASSSNRDQKEKLFF,TGCGCCAGCAGCTCGAACAGGGATCAGAAAGAAAAACTGTTTTTT
.,TRBV12-3/TRBV12-4,TRBJ1-1,.,CASRDRLNTEAFF,TGTGCCAGCAGAGATCGGTTGAACACTGAAGCTTTCTTT
.,TRBV4-1,TRBJ2-3,.,CASSQGGGLADTQYF,TGCGCCAGCAGCCAGGGCGGGGGCCTGGCAGATACGCAGTATTTT
.,TRBV29-1,TRBJ1-2,.,CSVDGAGSYGYTF,TGCAGCGTTGACGGGGCAGGGAGCTATGGCTACACCTTC
few,TRBV27,TRBJ1-2,.,CASSRPGDYGYTF,TGTGCCAGCAGTCGGCCAGGTGACTATGGCTACACCTTC
.,TRBV9,TRBJ2-1,.,CASSATRISHNEQFF,TGTGCCAGCAGCGCGACTAGGATTTCCCACAATGAGCAGTTCTTC
few,TRBV20-1,TRBJ2-2,.,CSVLNTGELFF,TGCAGTGTCCTGAACACCGGGGAGCTGTTTTTT
.,TRBV27,TRBJ2-1,TRBD1,CASSLTGGRTSSYNEQFF,TGTGCCAGCAGTTTAACAGGGGGCCGGACGAGCTCCTACAATGAGCAGTTCTTC
few,TRBV29-1,TRBJ2-2,.,CSVRGYTGELFF,TGCAGCGTTCGCGGATACACCGGGGAGCTGTTTTTT
.,TRBV4-3,TRBJ1-1,.,CASSQDERGYTEAFF,TGCGCCAGCAGCCAAGATGAGAGAGGGTACACTGAAGCTTTCTTT
.,TRBV7-2,TRBJ1-1,.,CASSTRLVRDTEAFF,TGTGCCAGCAGCACCCGACTCGTGCGAGACACTGAAGCTTTCTTT
few,TRBV3-1,TRBJ2-3,TRBD2,CASSLVPLAVFTDTQYF,TGTGCCAGCAGCCTTGTCCCGCTAGCGGTATTCACAGATACGCAGTATTTT
many,TRBV15,TRBJ1-4,.,CATSRDLGWDEKLFF,TGTGCCACCAGCAGAGATCTGGGGTGGGATGAAAAACTGTTTTTT
.,TRBV11-3,TRBJ1-2,.,CASSPRDGYGYTF,TGTGCCAGCAGCCCCCGGGACGGCTATGGCTACACCTTC
.,TRBV6-2/TRBV6-3,TRBJ2-4,TRBD2,CASSYSLSGGAKNIQYF,TGTGCCAGCAGTTACTCGTTGTCGGGAGGAGCCAAAAACATTCAGTACTTC
few,TRBV15,TRBJ1-4,.,CATSRMGSEKLFF,TGTGCCACCAGCAGAATGGGGAGTGAAAAACTGTTTTTT
.,TRBV12-3/TRBV12-4,TRBJ2-6,.,CASSFISGANVLTF,TGTGCCAGCAGTTTCATCTCTGGGGCCAACGTCCTGACTTTC
many,TRBV7-6,TRBJ1-1,.,CASSQGRGTEAFF,TGTGCCAGCAGCCAAGGACGGGGAACTGAAGCTTTCTTT
.,TRBV6-6,TRBJ2-4,TRBD2,CASSLTSGGVLAKNIQYF,TGTGCCAGCAGCCTGACTAGCGGGGGGGTGCTAGCCAAAAACATTCAGTACTTC